Following are 30 T cell receptor beta chains from one sample sequenced in a study of T cell responses to AZD1222 COVID-19 vaccine. Sequencing used immunoSEQ multiplex PCR; TCRdb keeps in-frame clones, though not all of them. The sample carries about 150,000 clones, approximately 88% recorded once. This specimen was peripheral blood, taken on day 0 of AZD1222 vaccination. The receptors derive from an adult in good health.

The chain recombines TRBV19 with TRBJ1-1; tentative D call: TRBD1 (6 bases). The CDR3 runs to 15 residues. V was clipped by 0 bases and J by 0 bases, with 8 bases between them. Per germline, CDR1 LNHDA and CDR2 SQIVND (reference sequence). CDR3 protein: CASSIENRVNTEAFF. For the CDR3, the DNA is TGTGCCAGTAGTATAGAAAACAGGGTGAACACTGAAGCTTTCTTT.

The V call is TRBV9, the J call TRBJ2-7, with TRBD2 matching 13 bases. Germline CDR1 is SGDLS and CDR2 is YYNGEE. The CDR3 extends over 17 amino acids. V lost 3 bases and J lost 0; bases outside the gene matches: 6. The CDR3 sequence: CASSEGLAGMSSYEQYF. The CDR3, as DNA: TGTGCCAGCAGCGAGGGACTAGCGGGGATGAGCTCCTACGAGCAGTACTTC.

The V gene is TRBV5-1, the J gene TRBJ2-3; maybe TRBD2 (6 bases). With 4 bases removed from V and 0 bases from J, the gap between germline ends came to 6 bases. Germline-derived CDR1 and CDR2 are SGHRS and YFSETQ. This CDR3 has 13 amino acids. CDR3 coding DNA: TGCGCCAGCAGCGGGACTAGCACAGATACGCAGTATTTT. This gives the protein CASSGTSTDTQYF.

The V gene is TRBV4-1, the J gene TRBJ2-2; 10 bases match TRBD1. The CDR3 runs 17 residues. V shed 2 bases, J shed 6 bases, and the junction held 9 bases outside the gene matches. Per germline, CDR1 MGHRA and CDR2 YSYEKL. This CDR3 is CASSQSLGQGGAGELFF. In DNA form, the CDR3 reads TGCGCCAGCAGCCAAAGTTTAGGACAGGGGGGAGCCGGGGAGCTGTTTTTT.

The rearrangement joins TRBV30 to TRBJ1-2, with D maybe TRBD1 (6 bases). Trimming removed 0 bases from V and 2 bases from J, with 19 bases in between. CDR1 GTSNPN and CDR2 SVGIG come from the germline V gene (reference sequence). The CDR3 extends over 17 amino acids. The CDR3 is CAWSVLSYWDTNYGYTF. Written as DNA, the CDR3 is TGTGCCTGGAGTGTACTCTCTTATTGGGACACAAACTATGGCTACACCTTC.

CDR3 DNA sequence: TGTGCCAGCCGGACACCCATCTCTGGAAACACCATATATTTT. This gives the protein CASRTPISGNTIYF. V and J are TRBV6-5 and TRBJ1-3; TRBD1 is a possible D gene (5 bases). Germline CDR1 and CDR2: MNHEY and SVGAGI. Trimming took 8 bases from V and 0 from J, leaving 11 bases between them. CDR3 length: 14 residues.

The chain couples TRBV14 to TRBJ2-7, with 7 nucleotides matching TRBD1. CDR1 and CDR2 from the germline V gene are SGHDN and FVKESK. The trim removed 4 bases at V and 3 bases at J, leaving 3 bases unmatched. The CDR3 sequence is 13 residues long. The CDR3 DNA reads TGTGCCAGCAGCCCTAACAGGGGCTACGAGCAGTACTTC. It yields the protein CASSPNRGYEQYF.

In this sample, this clone turned up once. The chain carries TRBV15 and TRBJ1-2; TRBD1 matches at 7 bases. Trimming at V came to 5 bases and at J to 5 bases, leaving 14 bases not matched to a gene. The germline CDR1 and CDR2 sequences are LNHNV and YYDKDF (reference sequence). CDR3 length equals 16 residues. The CDR3 here is CATSGGSEGARYGYTF. CDR3 bases: TGTGCCACCAGCGGAGGGTCGGAGGGGGCAAGGTATGGCTACACCTTC.

The chain uses TRBV7-2 and TRBJ1-2; 9 bases agree with TRBD1. This CDR3 comprises 14 residues. CDR1 SGHTA and CDR2 FQGNSA come from the germline V gene. The ends lost 5 bases at V and 3 bases at J; junction bases unmatched: 4. Here the CDR3 DNA reads TGTGCCAGCAGCCCACGGACAGGGGACTATGGCTACACCTTC. It yields the protein CASSPRTGDYGYTF.

This CDR3 is CASSYTGHNTDTQYF. Written as DNA, the CDR3 is TGTGCCAGCAGTTACACGGGACACAATACAGATACGCAGTATTTT. The gene calls are TRBV6-5 and TRBJ2-3; a weak D match, TRBD1 (6 bases). Per the germline V gene, CDR1 is MNHEY and CDR2 is SVGAGI. The CDR3 has 15 amino acids. Trimming stripped 2 bases from V and 3 bases from J, with 12 bases between.

The J gene is TRBJ1-6, the V gene TRBV6-4; a weak D match, TRBD1 (5 bases). The CDR3 sequence is 16 residues long. The germline V gene has CDR1 MRHNA and CDR2 SNTAGT. V lost 3 bases and J lost 4, with 13 bases in between. CDR3 DNA sequence: TGTGCCAGCAGTGATCTTTCCGGGGGGTATAATTCACCCCTCCACTTT. This encodes CASSDLSGGYNSPLHF.

The chain links TRBV3-1 (or the pseudogene TRBV3-2) to TRBJ1-1, with a tentative D call TRBD1 (5 bases). The CDR3 consists of 14 residues. Trimming cost V 1 base and J 1 base, with 7 bases left between them. Germline assignment: CDR1 LGHDT and CDR2 YNNKEL (reference sequence). The CDR3 is CASSQAGGNTEAFF. Written as DNA, the CDR3 is TGTGCCAGCAGCCAAGCTGGGGGGAACACTGAAGCTTTCTTT.

The V call is TRBV7-2, the J call TRBJ1-2, with D maybe TRBD1 (6 bases). CDR3 length equals 13 residues. Germline CDR1 reads SGHTA; CDR2 reads FQGNSA. V lost 0 bases and J lost 6, with 8 bases in between. In DNA form, the CDR3 reads TGTGCCAGCAGCTTAGCACAGGGACATGGCTACACCTTC. Protein product: CASSLAQGHGYTF.

This chain connects TRBV19 to TRBJ1-5; a weak D match, TRBD1 (6 bases). This CDR3 has 15 residues. Trimming pared 3 bases from V and 0 bases from J, leaving 9 bases between. CDR1 and CDR2 from the germline V gene are LNHDA and SQIVND (reference sequence). CDR3 DNA: TGTGCCAGTAGTATGAGGGGGGATAGCAATCAGCCCCAGCATTTT. It codes for CASSMRGDSNQPQHF.

V and J are TRBV9 and TRBJ2-1; 9 nucleotides match TRBD1. J gave up 6 bases and V 0 bases, and 4 bases lay outside the gene matches. The CDR3 loop spans 15 amino acids. The germline gives CDR1 SGDLS, CDR2 YYNGEE. The CDR3 nucleotides are TGTGCCAGCAGCGTAGTGGGACAGGGTATCAATGAGCAGTTCTTC. It specifies CASSVVGQGINEQFF.

The chain joins TRBV7-9 to TRBJ2-1; D uncertain. V was pared by 0 bases and J by 10 bases, with 7 bases between. The CDR3 totals 12 residues. The germline V gene has CDR1 SEHNR and CDR2 FQNEAQ (reference sequence). CDR3 bases: TGTGCCAGCAGCTTAGCGGACGGGGAGCAGTTCTTC. Its protein is CASSLADGEQFF.

V gene TRBV27 combines with J gene TRBJ2-7, with TRBD1 as a possible D gene (5 bases). Looked up from germline, CDR1 is MNHEY and CDR2 is SMNVEV (reference sequence). The CDR3 has 14 residues. V was shortened by 2 bases and J by 3 bases, with 11 bases between the two germline ends. For the CDR3, the DNA is TGTGCCAGCAGTTTAGGGTTCGACAGCTACGAGCAGTACTTC. Its protein is CASSLGFDSYEQYF.

The chain is built from TRBV5-6 and TRBJ1-1; D remains ambiguous. CDR3 size: 13 residues. With 0 bases removed from V and 8 bases from J, the gap between germline ends came to 11 bases. In germline, CDR1 is SGHDT, CDR2 YYEEEE. The DNA for the CDR3 is TGTGCCAGCAGCTTGGATCGAGAGCCCGAAGCTTTCTTT. Its translation: CASSLDREPEAFF.

This chain links TRBV5-1 with TRBJ2-7; TRBD1 aligns across 8 bases. The CDR3 runs 16 residues. Unmatched junction bases numbered 8, after V lost 3 bases and J lost 0 bases. Germline CDR1 SGHRS, CDR2 YFSETQ. The CDR3 is CASSSGSGQDSYEQYF. CDR3 DNA: TGCGCCAGCAGCTCAGGATCGGGACAGGACTCCTACGAGCAGTACTTC. The full variable domain, in which reference TRBV5-1 and TRBJ2-7 provide the parts outside the CDR3, is KAGVTQTPRYLIKTRGQQVTLSCSPISGHRSVSWYQQTPGQGLQFLFEYFSETQRNKGNFPGRFSGRQFSNSRSEMNVSTLELGDSALYLCASSSGSGQDSYEQYFGPGTRLTVT.

V is TRBV12-3 or TRBV12-4 and J is TRBJ1-5; possibly TRBD1 for D (5 bases). The CDR3 has 13 amino acids. The ends were cut back, 8 bases at V and 1 base at J, with 9 bases in the middle. The CDR3 DNA sequence: TGTGCCAGCCAACGGGACAGCAATCAGCCCCAGCATTTT. It is translated as CASQRDSNQPQHF.

The rearrangement uses TRBV6-5 and TRBJ1-2; D uncertain. V shed 6 bases and J shed 0 bases, with 14 bases lying between them. Germline assignment: CDR1 MNHEY and CDR2 SVGAGI. The CDR3 contains 15 residues. The CDR3 DNA reads as TGTGCCAGCAGCATAACACGGGTTTCTAACTATGGCTACACCTTC. Translating it yields CASSITRVSNYGYTF.

The V and J genes are TRBV2 and TRBJ2-2; D is unclear. The CDR3 is made up of 14 amino acids. Germline V lookup: CDR1 SNHLY, CDR2 FYNNEI. Between the trimmed V and J ends, which lost 3 bases and 3 bases, there was a span of 8 bases. CDR3 sequence reads: CASSDYGYTGELFF. The CDR3 DNA reads as TGTGCCAGCAGTGATTACGGATACACCGGGGAGCTGTTTTTT.

The chain couples TRBV5-1 to TRBJ2-5; no clear D gene. V was cut by 3 bases and J by 4 bases, with 19 bases left in between. This CDR3 region has 16 residues. Germline V lookup: CDR1 SGHRS, CDR2 YFSETQ. CDR3 bases: TGCGCCAGCAGCTCGGACCCTGTGTTAATGGGAGAGACCCAGTACTTC. This translates into CASSSDPVLMGETQYF.

The J gene is TRBJ1-4, the V gene TRBV9; D is unresolved. Germline V gene data show CDR1 as SGDLS and CDR2 as YYNGEE. This CDR3 has 13 amino acids. V was clipped by 0 bases and J by 3 bases, with 3 bases between them. The CDR3 sequence is CASSVEPNEKLFF. The CDR3 nucleotides read TGTGCCAGCAGCGTAGAACCTAATGAAAAACTGTTTTTT. The full variable domain, its missing parts supplied by reference TRBV9 and TRBJ1-4, is DSGVTQTPKHLITATGQRVTLRCSPRSGDLSVYWYQQSLDQGLQFLIQYYNGEERAKGNILERFSAQQFPDLHSELNLSSLELGDSALYFCASSVEPNEKLFFGSGTQLSVL.

This chain links TRBV9 with TRBJ1-2; D ambiguous. V gave up 2 bases and J gave up 4 bases, with 9 bases separating them. Germline V gives CDR1 SGDLS, CDR2 YYNGEE. The CDR3 is 13 amino acids. The CDR3 DNA is TGTGCCAGCAGCGTTCGGGCCGCCTATGGCTACACCTTC. Its protein product is CASSVRAAYGYTF.

The chain couples TRBV11-2 to TRBJ2-1; D is possibly TRBD1 (6 bases). V lost 4 bases, J lost 4 bases, and 14 bases lay in between. In germline, CDR1 is SGHAT, CDR2 FQNNGV. The length of the CDR3 is 15 residues. The CDR3 DNA reads as TGTGCCAGCAGCTCGCTAAAGGACAGTTACAATGAGCAGTTCTTC. Translated: CASSSLKDSYNEQFF.

This chain links TRBV30 with TRBJ1-6, with D hard to call. The CDR3 is 12 residues long. Germline V gives CDR1 GTSNPN, CDR2 SVGIG (reference sequence). With 3 bases removed from V and 8 bases from J, the gap between germline ends came to 8 bases. The CDR3: CAWRPQDSPLHF. The CDR3 DNA sequence: TGTGCCTGGAGGCCCCAGGATTCACCCCTCCACTTT.

This clone was seen once. The chain joins TRBV6-4 to TRBJ1-2; weak D call: TRBD1 (5 bases). The CDR3 is 16 amino acids. CDR1 and CDR2 (germline): MRHNA, SNTAGT. The V gene lost 6 bases and the J gene lost 4 bases, with 21 bases spanning the gap. The CDR3 reads CASSQTGLESVYGYTF. In nucleotides, the CDR3 is TGTGCCAGCAGCCAAACAGGACTTGAAAGTGTCTATGGCTACACCTTC.

In its sample, this clone was seen a few times. The V call is TRBV3-1 (or the pseudogene TRBV3-2), the J call TRBJ2-7; D gene uncertain. CDR1 and CDR2 from the germline V gene are LGHDT and YNNKEL (reference sequence). This CDR3 contains 12 residues. V was trimmed by 1 base and J by 7 bases, leaving 8 bases between them. DNA for the CDR3: TGTGCCAGCAGCCAAGGGTTTCGGGAGCAGTACTTC. Translated: CASSQGFREQYF.

V is TRBV7-3 and J is TRBJ1-1; no firm D call. V was clipped by 3 bases and J by 4 bases, with 9 bases between them. The germline V gene has CDR1 SGHTA and CDR2 FQGTGA. There are 13 residues in the CDR3. CDR3 sequence: CASSLSGSTEAFF. Here the CDR3 DNA reads TGTGCCAGCAGCTTGTCCGGGTCCACTGAAGCTTTCTTT.